This T cell receptor (beta chain) was sequenced in a study of T cells after yellow fever vaccination. Trimming removed 3 bases at V and 5 bases at J, with 19 bases between. This CDR3 comprises 15 residues. Germline loops: CDR1 SQVTM, CDR2 ANQGSEA. This clonotype was seen repeatedly, ten times or more. TCRdb re-analysed the 5' RACE reads in MiXCR, keeping a single row per CDR3 protein. The top ten hold about 19% of the sample, which has 250,000 or so distinct CDR3 sequences, around 3.5% seen once. The chain recombines TRBV29-1 with TRBJ1-1; TRBD1 might be the D (6 bases). The receptor comes from a man between 18 and 35 years old who received the YFV17D yellow fever vaccine. The sample here was PBMCs, taken 15 days after the yellow fever booster vaccination. The CDR3 sequence is CSVDGQGFLRTEAFF. CDR3 nucleotides: TGCAGCGTTGACGGTCAGGGGTTCTTAAGGACTGAAGCTTTCTTT.